This TCR beta chain came from a study of beta chain features in type 1 diabetes. Every isolated RNA sample was fully reverse transcribed, so sequencing captured expressed TCRB transcripts. The protocol was immunoSEQ multiplex PCR, while the TCRdb copy is restricted to in-frame clones and leaves out a portion. The repertoire holds hundreds of thousands of clones, with about 16% as singletons. This clone was detected a few times. The CDR3 runs to 15 residues. CDR1 is SGHTA and CDR2 is FQGNSA in the germline V gene. Trimming cost V 5 bases and J 3 bases; bases outside gene matches: 6. The chain joins TRBV7-2 to TRBJ2-3; 9 nucleotides align to TRBD1. The specimen was naive CD4+ T cells from blood. This sequence originates from a man aged 18 to 29 in good health. CDR3 sequence reads: CASSGRTGETDTQYF. The CDR3 region has the DNA TGTGCCAGCAGCGGACGGACAGGGGAGACAGATACGCAGTATTTT.